This TCR beta chain was captured by sequencing in a study of identical twins. Template switching added a universal primer binding site, and final cDNA carried unique molecular identifiers. TCRdb used MiXCR to reprocess the 5' RACE reads, holding one entry per CDR3 protein. There are 350,000 to 450,000 distinct CDR3 sequences in the sample; 15% to 20% occur only once, and around 10% lies in the top ten. General study results and limits: In monozygotic twins, models underestimated the sharing of out-of-frame TCR alpha. Invariant T cells like MAIT and iNKT could partly confound the zero-insertion analyses.

This clonotype was detected only once. The antigen is unknown. The source is a man in his fifties or sixties in good health. What was sequenced was naive T cells sorted from blood.

CDR3 protein: CASRRLAGGSTDTQYF. CDR3 nucleotide sequence: TGCGCCAGCAGAAGACTAGCGGGAGGGAGCACAGATACGCAGTATTTT. The rearrangement uses TRBV5-1 and TRBJ2-3; 14 positions match TRBD2. Germline V lookup: CDR1 SGHRS, CDR2 YFSETQ. The CDR3 spans 16 residues. The trim removed 5 bases at V and 0 bases at J, leaving 2 bases unmatched.